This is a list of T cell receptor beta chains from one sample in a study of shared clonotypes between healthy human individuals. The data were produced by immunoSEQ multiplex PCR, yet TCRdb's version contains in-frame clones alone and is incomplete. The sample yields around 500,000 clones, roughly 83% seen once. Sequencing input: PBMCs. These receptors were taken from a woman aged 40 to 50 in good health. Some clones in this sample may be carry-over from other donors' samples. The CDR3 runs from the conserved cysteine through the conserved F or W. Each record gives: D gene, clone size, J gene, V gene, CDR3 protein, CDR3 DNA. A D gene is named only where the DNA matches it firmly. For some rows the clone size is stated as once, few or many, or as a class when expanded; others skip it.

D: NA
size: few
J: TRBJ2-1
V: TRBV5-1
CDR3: CASAGSLAYYNEQFF
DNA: TGCGCCAGCGCCGGAAGTCTAGCCTACTACAATGAGCAGTTCTTC

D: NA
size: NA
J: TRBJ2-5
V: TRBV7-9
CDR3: CASSLEGDPKKTQYF
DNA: TGTGCCAGCAGCTTAGAGGGTGATCCTAAAAAGACCCAGTACTTC

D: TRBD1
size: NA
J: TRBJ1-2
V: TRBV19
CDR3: CASSIAGQANYGYTF
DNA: TGTGCCAGTAGTATAGCGGGACAGGCCAACTATGGCTACACCTTC

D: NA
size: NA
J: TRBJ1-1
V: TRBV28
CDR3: CASSLWTDMNTEAFF
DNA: TGTGCCAGCAGTTTATGGACAGATATGAACACTGAAGCTTTCTTT

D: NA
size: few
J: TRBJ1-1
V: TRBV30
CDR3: CAWGHSGEAFF
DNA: TGTGCCTGGGGTCATTCGGGTGAAGCTTTCTTT

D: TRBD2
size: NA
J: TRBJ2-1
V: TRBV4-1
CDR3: CASSLLSGSRPYNEQFF
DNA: TGCGCCAGCAGCCTCCTTAGCGGGAGTAGGCCCTACAATGAGCAGTTCTTC

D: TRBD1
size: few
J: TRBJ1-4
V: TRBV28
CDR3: CASSPSGDRVFEKLFF
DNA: TGTGCCAGCAGTCCCTCCGGGGACAGGGTTTTTGAAAAACTGTTTTTT

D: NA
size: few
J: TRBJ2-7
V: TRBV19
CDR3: CASSTVGYEQYF
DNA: TGTGCCAGTAGCACAGTGGGCTACGAGCAGTACTTC

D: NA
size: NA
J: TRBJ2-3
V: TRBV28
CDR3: CASRTSRMDTQYF
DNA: TGTGCCAGCAGAACGAGCCGTATGGATACGCAGTATTTT

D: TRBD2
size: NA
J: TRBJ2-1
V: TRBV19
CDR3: CASTPFGTSGNYNEQFF
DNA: TGTGCCAGTACCCCTTTCGGGACTAGCGGGAACTACAATGAGCAGTTCTTC

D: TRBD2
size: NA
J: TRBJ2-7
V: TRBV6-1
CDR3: CASRKGLADSYEQYF
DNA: TGTGCCAGCAGGAAGGGACTAGCGGACTCCTACGAGCAGTACTTC

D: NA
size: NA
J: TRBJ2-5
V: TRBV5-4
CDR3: CASSLEAYQETQYF
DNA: TGTGCCAGCAGCTTGGAGGCCTACCAAGAGACCCAGTACTTC

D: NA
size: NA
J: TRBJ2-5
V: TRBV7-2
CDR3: CASSPGSWVLGETQYF
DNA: TGTGCCAGCAGCCCGGGCAGTTGGGTGCTCGGGGAGACCCAGTACTTC

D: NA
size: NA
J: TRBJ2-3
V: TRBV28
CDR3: CASTAEFTDTQYF
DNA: TGTGCCAGCACCGCGGAATTCACAGATACGCAGTATTTT

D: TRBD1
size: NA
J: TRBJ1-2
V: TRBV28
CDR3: CASSLARGRGCTF
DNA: TGTGCCAGCAGTTTGGCCAGGGGGCGGGGTTGCACCTTC

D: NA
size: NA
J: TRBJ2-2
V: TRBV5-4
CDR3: CASSTGQTRGSGELFF
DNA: TGTGCCAGCAGTACCGGACAGACCCGGGGGTCCGGGGAGCTGTTTTTT

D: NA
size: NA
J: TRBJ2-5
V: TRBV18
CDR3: CASSPPRGQETQYF
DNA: TGTGCCAGCTCACCACCAAGGGGCCAAGAGACCCAGTACTTC

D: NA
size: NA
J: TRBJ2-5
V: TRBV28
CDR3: CASSLRGSLGETQYF
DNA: TGTGCCAGCAGTTTAAGAGGGTCCTTGGGTGAGACCCAGTACTTC

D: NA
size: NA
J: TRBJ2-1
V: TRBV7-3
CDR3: CASSPYSSSYNEQFF
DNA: TGTGCCAGCAGCCCATACAGTAGCTCCTACAATGAGCAGTTCTTC

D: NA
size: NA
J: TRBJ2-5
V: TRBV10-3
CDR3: CAISESILSGVQETQYF
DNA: TGTGCCATCAGTGAGTCGATCCTCTCTGGAGTCCAAGAGACCCAGTACTTC

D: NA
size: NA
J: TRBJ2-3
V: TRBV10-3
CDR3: CAISDYQTDTQYF
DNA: TGTGCCATCAGCGACTACCAAACAGATACGCAGTATTTT

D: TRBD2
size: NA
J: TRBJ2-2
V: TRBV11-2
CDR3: CASSRTSGYTGELFF
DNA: TGTGCCAGCAGTCGGACTAGCGGATACACCGGGGAGCTGTTTTTT

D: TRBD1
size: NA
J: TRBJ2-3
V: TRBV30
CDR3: CAWSVGDRETDTQYF
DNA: TGTGCCTGGAGTGTCGGGGACAGGGAAACAGATACGCAGTATTTT

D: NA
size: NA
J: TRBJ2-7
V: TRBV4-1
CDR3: CASRISGSSYEQYF
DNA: TGCGCCAGTCGGATCTCGGGAAGCTCCTACGAGCAGTACTTC

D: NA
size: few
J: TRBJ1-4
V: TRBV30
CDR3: CAWTQTNEKLFF
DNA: TGTGCCTGGACACAGACCAATGAAAAACTGTTTTTT

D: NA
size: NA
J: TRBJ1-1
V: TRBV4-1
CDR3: CASSQSLGGKAFF
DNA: TGCGCCAGCAGCCAAAGTCTGGGCGGAAAAGCTTTCTTT

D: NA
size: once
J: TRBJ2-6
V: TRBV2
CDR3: CASRLEAGSGANVLTF
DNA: TGTGCCAGCAGGCTTGAGGCAGGGTCTGGGGCCAACGTCCTGACTTTC

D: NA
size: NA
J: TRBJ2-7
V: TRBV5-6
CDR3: CASSFWAEYEQYF
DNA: TGTGCCAGCAGCTTTTGGGCCGAATACGAGCAGTACTTC

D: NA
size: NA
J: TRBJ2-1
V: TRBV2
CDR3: CASSQSGISYNEQFF
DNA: TGTGCCAGCAGCCAGTCGGGGATCTCCTACAATGAGCAGTTCTTC

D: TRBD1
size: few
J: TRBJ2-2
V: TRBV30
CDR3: CASGTDLNTGELFF
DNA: TGTGCCTCGGGGACAGACCTTAACACCGGGGAGCTGTTTTTT

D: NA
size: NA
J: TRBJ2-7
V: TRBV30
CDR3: CACNRDSYEQYF
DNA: TGTGCCTGCAACAGGGACTCCTACGAGCAGTACTTC

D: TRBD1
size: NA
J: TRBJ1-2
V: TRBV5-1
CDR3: CASSPGDRANYGYTF
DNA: TGCGCCAGCAGCCCGGGGGACAGAGCTAACTATGGCTACACCTTC

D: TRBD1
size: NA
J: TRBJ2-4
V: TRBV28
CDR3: CASRSQQGVIQYF
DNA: TGTGCCAGCAGATCTCAACAGGGGGTCATTCAGTACTTC

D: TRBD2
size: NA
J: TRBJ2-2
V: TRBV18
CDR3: CASSWASGRSNTGELFF
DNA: TGTGCCAGCTCATGGGCTAGCGGGAGATCGAACACCGGGGAGCTGTTTTTT

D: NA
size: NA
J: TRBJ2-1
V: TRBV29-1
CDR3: CSVVGGSDYNEQFF
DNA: TGCAGCGTTGTAGGAGGGTCGGATTACAATGAGCAGTTCTTC

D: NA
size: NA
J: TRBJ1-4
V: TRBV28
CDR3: CASSFGATNEKLFF
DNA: TGTGCCAGCAGTTTCGGCGCAACTAATGAAAAACTGTTTTTT

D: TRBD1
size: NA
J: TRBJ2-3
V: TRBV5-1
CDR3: CASSSAQGSADTQYF
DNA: TGCGCCAGCAGCTCGGCACAGGGGTCTGCGGATACGCAGTATTTT

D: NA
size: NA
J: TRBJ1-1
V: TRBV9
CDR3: CASSVAGGGTEAFF
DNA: TGTGCCAGCAGCGTAGCTGGGGGGGGGACTGAAGCTTTCTTT

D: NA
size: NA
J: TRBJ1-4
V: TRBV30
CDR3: CAWSFAGTQLGEKLFF
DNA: TGTGCCTGGAGTTTCGCCGGGACGCAACTCGGCGAAAAACTGTTTTTT

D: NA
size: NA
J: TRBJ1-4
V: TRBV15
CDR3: CATSRDASAANEKLFF
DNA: TGTGCCACCAGCAGAGATGCGTCGGCGGCAAATGAAAAACTGTTTTTT

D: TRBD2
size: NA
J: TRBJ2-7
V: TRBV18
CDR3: CASSRSGNFYEQYF
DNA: TGTGCCAGCTCACGGAGCGGGAACTTCTACGAGCAGTACTTC

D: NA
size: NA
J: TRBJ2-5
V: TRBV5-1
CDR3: CASSFGPSAQETQYF
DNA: TGCGCCAGCAGCTTCGGACCCTCCGCGCAAGAGACCCAGTACTTC

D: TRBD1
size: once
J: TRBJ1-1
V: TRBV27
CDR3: CASSRDRRNTEAFF
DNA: TGTGCCAGCAGTCGGGACAGAAGGAACACTGAAGCTTTCTTT

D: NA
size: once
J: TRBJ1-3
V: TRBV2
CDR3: CASSEKGGRSWGNTIYF
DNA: TGTGCCAGCAGTGAAAAGGGTGGGCGTTCTTGGGGAAACACCATATATTTT

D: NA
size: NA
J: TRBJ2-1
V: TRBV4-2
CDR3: CASSQGSTPFYNEQFF
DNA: TGTGCCAGCAGCCAAGGGTCGACACCGTTCTACAATGAGCAGTTCTTC